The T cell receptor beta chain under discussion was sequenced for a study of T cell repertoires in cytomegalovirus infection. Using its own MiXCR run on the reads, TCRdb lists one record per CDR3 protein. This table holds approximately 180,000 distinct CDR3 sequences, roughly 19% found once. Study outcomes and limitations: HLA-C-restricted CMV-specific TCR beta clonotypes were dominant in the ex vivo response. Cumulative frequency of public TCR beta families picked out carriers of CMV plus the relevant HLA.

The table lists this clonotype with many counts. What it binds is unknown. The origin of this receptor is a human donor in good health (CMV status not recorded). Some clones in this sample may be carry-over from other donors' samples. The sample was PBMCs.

CDR3: CASSISAYEQYF. The CDR3 DNA reads as TGTGCCAGCAGCATTTCCGCCTACGAGCAGTACTTC. This rearrangement joins TRBV7-8 to TRBJ2-7; no clear D. Germline lookup yields CDR1 SGHVS and CDR2 FQNEAQ. Deletions cut 5 bases from V and 2 bases from J, with 7 bases between. The CDR3 covers 12 residues. Based on the CDR3 plus reference TRBV7-8 and TRBJ2-7, the full variable domain is GAGVSQSPRYKVAKRGQDVALRCDPISGHVSLFWYQQALGQGPEFLTYFQNEAQLDKSGLPSDRFFAERPEGSVSTLKIQRTQQEDSAVYLCASSISAYEQYFGPGTRLTVT.